This T cell receptor (beta chain) was recorded in a study of T-cell memory formation after mild COVID-19. General study findings and limits: Pre-infection memory held some responding clones, suggesting pre-existing cross-reactive T cells responded. Contracting CD4+ clones were located mainly in CM and EM, and CD8+ clones in EMRA. There was a balanced CD4/CD8 profile in clones contracting day 15 to 85, and later expanders leaned CD4+.

The V end lost 0 bases, the J end lost 1 base, and 8 bases lay between the germline ends. CDR3 size: 15 residues. Germline V gives CDR1 SGDLS, CDR2 YYNGEE. This clonotype was seen a handful of times. No antigen is known for it. Employing constant-segment primers, 5'RACE generated TCR alpha and TCR beta cDNA libraries bearing sample barcodes and UMIs. TCRdb itself ran the 5' RACE reads through MiXCR, one entry per CDR3 protein. The table includes 550,000 to 600,000 distinct CDR3 sequences, about 20% detected once. The chain employs TRBV9 and TRBJ2-1; D remains ambiguous. The source of this sequence is an adult woman who had mild COVID-19 (a few samples of this study predate the infection). Cell type and time point are not known. Source material: PBMCs or a T cell subset sorted from them (not recorded which). Here the CDR3 reads CASSVGTASYNEQFF. The CDR3, as DNA: TGTGCCAGCAGCGTAGGAACGGCTTCCTACAATGAGCAGTTCTTC. Full variable domain (outside the CDR3, taken from reference TRBV9 and TRBJ2-1): DSGVTQTPKHLITATGQRVTLRCSPRSGDLSVYWYQQSLDQGLQFLIQYYNGEERAKGNILERFSAQQFPDLHSELNLSSLELGDSALYFCASSVGTASYNEQFFGPGTRLTVL.